The 21 T cell receptor beta chains given below trace back to one sample, sequenced in a study of blood T cell repertoires in COVID-19. Only in-frame clones appear in the TCRdb table, and some are missing; sequencing was by immunoSEQ multiplex PCR. Here the sample spans around 340,000 clones, around 82% being singletons. Sample: peripheral blood. These receptors came from a man aged 25-45 years with active or convalescent COVID-19.

The chain uses TRBV3-1 (or the pseudogene TRBV3-2) and TRBJ2-4, with D tentatively TRBD1 (6 bases). The V end was cut by 4 bases, the J end by 7 bases, with 11 bases between. There are 13 residues in the CDR3. CDR1 and CDR2 (germline): LGHDT, YNNKEL (reference sequence). Written as DNA, the CDR3 is TGTGCCAGCAGCCCTAGGGGGTTGAACATTCAGTACTTC. It yields the protein CASSPRGLNIQYF.

The chain couples TRBV5-4 to TRBJ1-4; no firm D call. Germline assignment: CDR1 SGHNT and CDR2 YYREEE (reference sequence). The ends were cut back, 4 bases at V and 5 bases at J, with 12 bases in the middle. This CDR3 region has 14 residues. For the CDR3, the DNA is TGTGCCAGCAGCGGAAAGGAGTACAATGAAAAACTGTTTTTT. Its protein is CASSGKEYNEKLFF.

This chain connects TRBV7-2 to TRBJ2-7, with TRBD2 as a possible D gene (6 bases). Trimming left V 5 bases short and J 5 bases short, with 13 bases between. This CDR3 spans 13 amino acids. Per germline, CDR1 SGHTA and CDR2 FQGNSA. The CDR3 loop is CASSPGGGDEQYF. The CDR3 bases are TGTGCCAGCAGCCCGGGCGGAGGGGACGAGCAGTACTTC.

The rearrangement links TRBV19 to TRBJ2-1, with a possible D match to TRBD2 (5 bases). The CDR3 covers 17 residues. V was pared by 4 bases and J by 7 bases, with 23 bases between. The germline V gene encodes CDR1 LNHDA and CDR2 SQIVND (reference sequence). CDR3 DNA sequence: TGTGCCAGTAGTACCCCCGTAGGAAGCGGATACGGTAATGAGCAGTTCTTC. This gives the protein CASSTPVGSGYGNEQFF. The whole variable domain, filled in from reference TRBV19 and TRBJ2-1, reads DGGITQSPKYLFRKEGQNVTLSCEQNLNHDAMYWYRQDPGQGLRLIYYSQIVNDFQKGDIAEGYSVSREKKESFPLTVTSAQKNPTAFYLCASSTPVGSGYGNEQFFGPGTRLTVL.

The chain uses TRBV28 and TRBJ2-1; 12 nucleotides agree with TRBD2. Germline trimming cut 6 bases from V and 3 bases from J; bases unmatched to any gene: 3. CDR1 and CDR2 from the germline V gene are MDHEN and SYDVKM. The length of the CDR3 is 15 residues. The CDR3 is CASRLGLAGYNEQFF. Here the CDR3 DNA reads TGTGCCAGCAGGTTGGGACTAGCGGGCTACAATGAGCAGTTCTTC. Full variable domain (remainder filled in from reference TRBV28 and TRBJ2-1): DVKVTQSSRYLVKRTGEKVFLECVQDMDHENMFWYRQDPGLGLRLIYFSYDVKMKEKGDIPEGYSVSREKKERFSLILESASTNQTSMYLCASRLGLAGYNEQFFGPGTRLTVL.

This chain connects TRBV7-2 to TRBJ2-7; the D gene is possibly TRBD1 (5 bases). Per germline, CDR1 SGHTA and CDR2 FQGNSA. This CDR3 contains 15 residues. V lost 2 bases, J lost 2 bases, and 13 bases lay in between. This CDR3 reads CASSLRGPFPYEQYF. CDR3 DNA: TGTGCCAGCAGCTTAAGGGGTCCCTTCCCCTACGAGCAGTACTTC.

The chain combines TRBV4-1 with TRBJ2-1, with TRBD1 as a possible D gene (8 bases). The CDR3 has 20 amino acids. The germline gives CDR1 MGHRA, CDR2 YSYEKL. V was shortened by 1 base and J by 6 bases, with 28 bases between the two germline ends. The chain's CDR3 is CASSQAGGRGRGKAPNEQFF. In DNA form, the CDR3 reads TGCGCCAGCAGCCAAGCGGGGGGCAGGGGGCGCGGTAAGGCCCCCAATGAGCAGTTCTTC.

This clone was found a few times. The sample has other DNA sequences that encode this CDR3 too. The chain links TRBV19 to TRBJ1-5, with D maybe TRBD1 (5 bases). Trimming removed 5 bases from V and 5 bases from J, with 10 bases in between. Germline-derived CDR1 and CDR2 are LNHDA and SQIVND (reference sequence). CDR3 length: 13 amino acids. The CDR3 reads CASSQGRDQPQHF. Here the CDR3 DNA reads TGTGCCAGTAGTCAGGGTCGGGATCAGCCCCAGCATTTT. The full variable domain, with the rest looked up from reference TRBV19 and TRBJ1-5, is DGGITQSPKYLFRKEGQNVTLSCEQNLNHDAMYWYRQDPGQGLRLIYYSQIVNDFQKGDIAEGYSVSREKKESFPLTVTSAQKNPTAFYLCASSQGRDQPQHFGDGTRLSIL.

This clone was counted between two and nine times. The chain links TRBV7-9 to TRBJ1-6; 7 positions agree with TRBD1. Per germline, CDR1 SEHNR and CDR2 FQNEAQ (reference sequence). CDR3 length equals 19 residues. Trimming removed 5 bases from V and 0 bases from J; junction bases left unmatched: 13. This chain's CDR3 is CASSESFDRVSSYNSPLHF. The CDR3 nucleotides are TGTGCCAGCAGCGAGAGCTTTGACAGGGTTAGCTCCTATAATTCACCCCTCCACTTT.

The V gene is TRBV28, the J gene TRBJ1-5; 9 nucleotides agree with TRBD1. This CDR3 spans 15 amino acids. V shed 4 bases, J shed 6 bases, and the junction held 7 bases outside the gene matches. The germline gives CDR1 MDHEN, CDR2 SYDVKM. CDR3 protein: CASSWDRVNGQPQHF. The CDR3 DNA follows: TGTGCCAGCAGTTGGGACAGGGTGAATGGTCAGCCCCAGCATTTT.

This clone was found a few times. The rearrangement joins TRBV6-5 to TRBJ2-1, with D hard to call. This CDR3 has 13 amino acids. Germline V gene lookup returns CDR1 MNHEY and CDR2 SVGAGI. The V end lost 4 bases, the J end lost 6 bases, and 10 bases lay between the germline ends. CDR3 protein: CASSWFGSNEQFF. The CDR3 region has the DNA TGTGCCAGCAGTTGGTTCGGTTCCAATGAGCAGTTCTTC.

A single count supports this clone. V gene TRBV6-6 combines with J gene TRBJ2-3; the D is unclear. The germline CDR1 and CDR2 sequences are MNHNY and SVGAGI (reference sequence). This CDR3 region has 12 residues. V was clipped by 0 bases and J by 8 bases, with 6 bases between them. This CDR3 reads CASSYSYVTQYF. The CDR3 DNA sequence: TGTGCCAGCAGTTACTCTTATGTTACGCAGTATTTT.

V and J are TRBV2 and TRBJ2-7; 11 bases are a match to TRBD2. CDR1 SNHLY and CDR2 FYNNEI come from the germline V gene. This CDR3 region has 15 residues. The trim removed 6 bases at V and 2 bases at J, leaving 6 bases unmatched. In nucleotides, the CDR3 is TGTGCCAGCAGGTTACTAGCGGGAGTCCCCTACGAGCAGTACTTC. It is translated as CASRLLAGVPYEQYF. Complete variable domain (other parts from reference TRBV2 and TRBJ2-7): EPEVTQTPSHQVTQMGQEVILRCVPISNHLYFYWYRQILGQKVEFLVSFYNNEISEKSEIFDDQFSVERPDGSNFTLKIRSTKLEDSAMYFCASRLLAGVPYEQYFGPGTRLTVT.

The chain employs TRBV7-2 and TRBJ1-1; 8 positions agree with TRBD1. The CDR3 totals 14 residues. Germline V gives CDR1 SGHTA, CDR2 FQGNSA. Trimming took 5 bases from V and 4 from J; bases not matched to a gene: 6. The CDR3: CASSRTGKSTEAFF. CDR3 DNA: TGTGCCAGCAGCCGGACAGGGAAAAGCACTGAAGCTTTCTTT.

The chain uses TRBV29-1 and TRBJ1-2; 9 bases map to TRBD1. The CDR3 totals 16 residues. With 4 bases clipped from V and 4 bases from J, the junction kept 13 bases outside the gene matches. The germline V gene encodes CDR1 SQVTM and CDR2 ANQGSEA. CDR3 DNA sequence: TGCAGCGTTGGAGACTCCGGGACAGGGCCGCTCTATGGCTACACCTTC. Translating gives CSVGDSGTGPLYGYTF.

The chain recombines TRBV5-1 with TRBJ2-1; no definite D call. There are 14 residues in the CDR3. V gave up 4 bases and J gave up 4 bases, with 12 bases separating them. The germline CDR1 and CDR2 sequences are SGHRS and YFSETQ. CDR3: CASSLENGYNEQFF. The CDR3 bases are TGCGCCAGCAGCCTTGAGAACGGGTACAATGAGCAGTTCTTC.

The rearrangement uses TRBV13 and TRBJ2-6, with 9 bases aligning to TRBD2. CDR1 is PRHDT, CDR2 FYEKMQ, per germline (reference sequence). The CDR3 covers 19 residues. With V trimmed by 3 bases and J by 1 base, 10 bases remained unmatched. The CDR3 sequence: CASSLGGAGGPSGANVLTF. The CDR3 bases are TGTGCCAGCAGCTTGGGGGGGGCGGGAGGGCCTTCTGGGGCCAACGTCCTGACTTTC.

The J gene is TRBJ2-7, the V gene TRBV30; D is possibly TRBD1 (6 bases). Germline CDR1 and CDR2: GTSNPN and SVGIG (reference sequence). V was clipped by 0 bases and J by 11 bases, with 11 bases between them. This CDR3 spans 11 amino acids. The CDR3 region has the DNA TGTGCCTGGAGTGTAGGGGCAGGGGAGTACTTC. Amino acid sequence: CAWSVGAGEYF. Filled out from reference TRBV30 and TRBJ2-7, the complete variable domain reads SQTIHQWPATLVQPVGSPLSLECTVEGTSNPNLYWYRQAAGRGLQLLFYSVGIGQISSEVPQNLSASRPQDRQFILSSKKLLLSDSGFYLCAWSVGAGEYFGPGTRLTVT.

In its sample, this clone was seen once. In DNA, the CDR3 is TGTGCCAGCAGCCTTCGGACTAGCGGGAGTTCGAACACCGGGGAGCTGTTTTTT. Translated: CASSLRTSGSSNTGELFF. The V call is TRBV9, the J call TRBJ2-2; 13 bases are a match to TRBD2. Trimming took 4 bases from V and 0 from J; bases not matched to a gene: 6. The length of the CDR3 is 18 residues. Germline CDR1 and CDR2: SGDLS and YYNGEE.

The chain recombines TRBV9 with TRBJ2-7, with unresolved D. The germline gives CDR1 SGDLS, CDR2 YYNGEE. With 0 bases removed from V and 0 bases from J, the gap between germline ends came to 10 bases. The CDR3 has 15 amino acids. The CDR3 spells CASSVAASGSYEQYF. The CDR3, as DNA: TGTGCCAGCAGCGTAGCTGCGTCAGGCTCCTACGAGCAGTACTTC.

The genes are TRBV7-2 and TRBJ2-5, with D uncertain. CDR1 SGHTA and CDR2 FQGNSA come from the germline V gene. Between the trimmed V and J ends, which lost 1 base and 4 bases, there was a span of 7 bases. This CDR3 region has 13 residues. CDR3 protein: CASSLGGPETQYF. The CDR3 DNA follows: TGTGCCAGCAGCTTAGGTGGCCCAGAGACCCAGTACTTC.